In this sample, the clone carrying this TCR beta chain turned up a few times. One entry per CDR3 protein, called by TCRdb with MiXCR from the 5' RACE reads. The profile shows 150,000 to 200,000 distinct CDR3 sequences, roughly 8.8% of them singletons. The source of the sample is a study of T cells after yellow fever vaccination. Per the germline V gene, CDR1 is SGHDT and CDR2 is YYEEEE. V gave up 3 bases and J gave up 10 bases; unmatched junction bases: 12. The length of the CDR3 is 16 residues. V usage is TRBV5-6 and J usage is TRBJ1-6, with 8 bases matching TRBD1. The receptor was isolated from a man in his late teens or twenties who received the YFV17D yellow fever vaccine. The sequences come from CD8+ T cells sorted from PBMCs, collected 45 days after the yellow fever booster vaccination. CDR3 region: CASSSIGQGLGSPLHF. The CDR3 nucleotides read TGTGCCAGCAGCTCCATCGGACAGGGCTTAGGCTCACCCCTCCACTTT.